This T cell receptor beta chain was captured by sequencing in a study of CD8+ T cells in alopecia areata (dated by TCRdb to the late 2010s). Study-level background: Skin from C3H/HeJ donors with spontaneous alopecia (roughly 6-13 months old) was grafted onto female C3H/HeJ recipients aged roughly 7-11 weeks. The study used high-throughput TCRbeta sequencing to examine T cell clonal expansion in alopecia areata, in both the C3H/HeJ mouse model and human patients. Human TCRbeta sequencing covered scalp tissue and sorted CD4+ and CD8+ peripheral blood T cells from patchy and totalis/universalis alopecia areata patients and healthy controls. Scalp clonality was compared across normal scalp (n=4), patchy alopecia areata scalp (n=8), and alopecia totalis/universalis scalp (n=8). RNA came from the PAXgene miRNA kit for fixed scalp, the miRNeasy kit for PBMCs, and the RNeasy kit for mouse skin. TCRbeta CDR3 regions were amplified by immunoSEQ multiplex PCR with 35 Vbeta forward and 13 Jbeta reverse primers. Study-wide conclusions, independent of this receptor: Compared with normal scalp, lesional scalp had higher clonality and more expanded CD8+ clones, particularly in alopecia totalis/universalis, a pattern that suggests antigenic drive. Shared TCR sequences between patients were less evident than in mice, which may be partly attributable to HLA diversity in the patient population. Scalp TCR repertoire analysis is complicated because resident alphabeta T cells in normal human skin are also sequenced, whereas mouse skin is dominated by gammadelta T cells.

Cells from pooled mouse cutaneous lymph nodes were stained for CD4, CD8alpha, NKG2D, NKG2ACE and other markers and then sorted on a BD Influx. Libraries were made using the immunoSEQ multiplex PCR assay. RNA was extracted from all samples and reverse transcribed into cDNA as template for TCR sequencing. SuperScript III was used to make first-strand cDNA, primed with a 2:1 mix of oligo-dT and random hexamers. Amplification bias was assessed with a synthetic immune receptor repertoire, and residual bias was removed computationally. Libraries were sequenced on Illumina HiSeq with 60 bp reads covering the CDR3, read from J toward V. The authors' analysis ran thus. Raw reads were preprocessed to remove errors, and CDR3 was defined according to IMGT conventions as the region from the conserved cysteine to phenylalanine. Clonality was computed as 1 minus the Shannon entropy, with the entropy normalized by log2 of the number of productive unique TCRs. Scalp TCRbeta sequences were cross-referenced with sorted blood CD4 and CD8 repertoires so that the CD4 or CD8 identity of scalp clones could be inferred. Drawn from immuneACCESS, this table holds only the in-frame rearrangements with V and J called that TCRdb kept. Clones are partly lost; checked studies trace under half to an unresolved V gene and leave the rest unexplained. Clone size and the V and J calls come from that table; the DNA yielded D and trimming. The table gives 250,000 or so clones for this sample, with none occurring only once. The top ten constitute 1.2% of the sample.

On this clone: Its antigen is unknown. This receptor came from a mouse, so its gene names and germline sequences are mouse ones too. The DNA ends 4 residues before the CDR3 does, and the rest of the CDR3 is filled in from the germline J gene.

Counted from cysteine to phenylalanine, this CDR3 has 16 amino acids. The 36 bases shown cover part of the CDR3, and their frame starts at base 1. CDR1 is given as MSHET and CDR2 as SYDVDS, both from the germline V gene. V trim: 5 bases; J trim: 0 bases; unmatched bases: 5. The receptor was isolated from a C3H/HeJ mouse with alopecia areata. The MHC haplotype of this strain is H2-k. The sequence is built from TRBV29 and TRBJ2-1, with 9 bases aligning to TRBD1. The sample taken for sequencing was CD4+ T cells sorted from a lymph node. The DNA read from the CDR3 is TGTGCTAGCAGTCCCAGGACAGGGGATAACTATGCT. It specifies CASSPRTGDNYA. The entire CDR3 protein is CASSPRTGDNYAEQFF.